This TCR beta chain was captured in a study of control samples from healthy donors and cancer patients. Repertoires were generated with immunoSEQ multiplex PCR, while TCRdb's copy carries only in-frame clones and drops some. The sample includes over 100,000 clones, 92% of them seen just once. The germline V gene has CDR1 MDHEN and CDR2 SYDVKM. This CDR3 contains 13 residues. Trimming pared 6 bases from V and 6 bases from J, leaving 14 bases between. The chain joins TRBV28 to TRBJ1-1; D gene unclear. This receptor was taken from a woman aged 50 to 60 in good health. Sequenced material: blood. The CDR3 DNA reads TGTGCCAGCAGCCCCCGCCACTTGTCTGAAGCTTTCTTT. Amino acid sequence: CASSPRHLSEAFF.